This is a list of T cell receptor beta chains from one sample in a study of regulatory dendritic cells for organ transplantation. Clones were sequenced by immunoSEQ multiplex PCR, and TCRdb holds only the in-frame ones, with some missing. The table lists some 10,000 clones, more than 55% of them singletons. The sequenced sample consisted of memory CD8+ T cells from blood. All receptors come from a human donor in good health. Each CDR3 is given with its conserved first and last residue. A D gene is named only where the DNA matches it firmly. Some rows mark clone size as missing; the rest say once, few, many or name a class of expanded clone.

cdr3_nt,cdr3_aa,j_call,clone_size,d_call,v_call
TGTGCCAGCAGCGTAGTTTACACCGGGGAGCTGTTTTTT,CASSVVYTGELFF,TRBJ2-2,.,.,TRBV9
TGCGCCAGCAGCCAAGACTCCAGGGAGGTCAACGTCCTGACTTTC,CASSQDSREVNVLTF,TRBJ2-6,.,.,TRBV4-3
TGTGCCAGCACCCCCTACAGGGTAGGGAATGAGCAGTTCTTC,CASTPYRVGNEQFF,TRBJ2-1,.,.,TRBV6-6
TGTGCCAGCAGTTTATGGGGGGACACATATCAGCCCCAGCATTTT,CASSLWGDTYQPQHF,TRBJ1-5,.,.,TRBV28
TGTGCCAGCAGTGAAGCTTCCTACGAGCAGTACTTC,CASSEASYEQYF,TRBJ2-7,.,.,TRBV6-1
TGTGCCAGCAGCTTGGGTCCCCAGGGAGGAGGCTACGAGCAGTACTTC,CASSLGPQGGGYEQYF,TRBJ2-7,.,.,TRBV5-5
TGTGCCAGCAGCTTAGGATGGGGGTTTGCCACTGAAGCTTTCTTT,CASSLGWGFATEAFF,TRBJ1-1,.,.,TRBV11-1
TGTGCCAGCAGCCAAGCCCGGCTGGGTGATGGCTACACCTTC,CASSQARLGDGYTF,TRBJ1-2,.,.,TRBV4-2
TGTGCCACCAGCAGGTGGAGGTATCAGCCCCAGCATTTT,CATSRWRYQPQHF,TRBJ1-5,.,.,TRBV15
TGTGCCAGCAGTTCAGGTGTCAGGGAATCTGAGACCCAGTACTTC,CASSSGVRESETQYF,TRBJ2-5,once,.,TRBV6-5
TGTGCCAGCAGTTTCTTGAGGAACTACCGGAACATTCAGTACTTC,CASSFLRNYRNIQYF,TRBJ2-4,.,.,TRBV28
TGTGCCAGCAGCCCCGGGGCGGTCGACTACGAGCAGTACTTC,CASSPGAVDYEQYF,TRBJ2-7,.,.,TRBV9
TGTGCCAGCAGCTTTCTTGACAATGAGCAGTTCTTC,CASSFLDNEQFF,TRBJ2-1,medium-sized,.,TRBV11-2
TGTGCCAGCAGTGGGGACACTGAAGCTTTCTTT,CASSGDTEAFF,TRBJ1-1,.,.,TRBV5-8
TGTGCCAGCAGTGAATTAGCGCGGAAAAGTAACTATGGCTACACCTTC,CASSELARKSNYGYTF,TRBJ1-2,.,.,TRBV2
TGCGCCAGCAGCACCAAGCCGGGACAGGGCGGGAACGAGCAGTACTTC,CASSTKPGQGGNEQYF,TRBJ2-7,.,TRBD1,TRBV4-3
TGTGCAAGTCGCTTAGCCAGGGGGTTTGGCTACACCTTC,CASRLARGFGYTF,TRBJ1-2,.,.,TRBV12-2
TGTGCCAGCAGCAAAGCATCTAAGCAAAAGGGACAGGGCTCCTACAATGAGCAGTTCTTC,CASSKASKQKGQGSYNEQFF,TRBJ2-1,.,.,TRBV21-1
TGTGCCAGCAGCTTACAAGAGACCCAGTACTTC,CASSLQETQYF,TRBJ2-5,.,.,TRBV7-2
TGTGCCTGGAGCCGGGGTACTTACGAGCAGTACTTC,CAWSRGTYEQYF,TRBJ2-7,.,.,TRBV30
TGTGCCAGCAGTTTACGGGGGACGACCAGGGTTAACACCGGGGAGCTGTTTTTT,CASSLRGTTRVNTGELFF,TRBJ2-2,.,.,TRBV28
TGTGCCAGCAGCGAAGGGGACAGCTCCTACGAGCAGTACTTC,CASSEGDSSYEQYF,TRBJ2-7,.,TRBD1,TRBV6-6
TGCGCCAGCAAGGACAGCTTAGGCACCGGGGAGCTGTTTTTT,CASKDSLGTGELFF,TRBJ2-2,.,.,TRBV5-1
TGTGCCAGCAGTCCAACCGGGACTAGCGGGAGTGGAAATGAGCAGTTCTTC,CASSPTGTSGSGNEQFF,TRBJ2-1,.,TRBD2,TRBV2
TGTGCCAGCAGCCTCCTACTAGCGGAGACCTACAATGAGCAGTTCTTC,CASSLLLAETYNEQFF,TRBJ2-1,few,TRBD2,TRBV28
TGCAGCGTCCTCGGGGGGGGGAGAGAGACCCAGTACTTC,CSVLGGGRETQYF,TRBJ2-5,.,TRBD2,TRBV29-1
TGTGCCACCATTGACAGGGGTGGAACTAATGAAAAACTGTTTTTT,CATIDRGGTNEKLFF,TRBJ1-4,.,TRBD1,TRBV6-1
TGCGCCAGCAGCCTCGTAGCGGGAGTCATATCCTACAATGAGCAGTTCTTC,CASSLVAGVISYNEQFF,TRBJ2-1,.,TRBD2,TRBV4-3
TGTGCCAGCAGCCCCGCCGTCTCACTAGCGGGGGGTTTAGAGACCCAGTACTTC,CASSPAVSLAGGLETQYF,TRBJ2-5,.,TRBD2,TRBV27
TGTGCCAGCAGTGACGGGGACACCGGGGAGCTGTTTTTT,CASSDGDTGELFF,TRBJ2-2,.,.,TRBV6-4
TGTGCCAGTAGTATAGGTGAGGAGCAGTACTTC,CASSIGEEQYF,TRBJ2-7,few,.,TRBV19
TGTGCCACCAGCGTACAGGGGGCTCCCAATCAGCCCCAGCATTTT,CATSVQGAPNQPQHF,TRBJ1-5,.,TRBD1,TRBV15
TGTGCCAGCAGCGTAGATCCCGGGAGTAGCTTCGATTCGGTATCGGAGACCCAGTACTTC,CASSVDPGSSFDSVSETQYF,TRBJ2-5,once,.,TRBV9
TGTGCCAGCAGTTTTTTAGGGGGCGATGGTGAAGCTTTCTTT,CASSFLGGDGEAFF,TRBJ1-1,once,TRBD1,TRBV27
TGCGCCAGCAGCCAAGCGGGCCGTTCCTACAATGAGCAGTTCTTC,CASSQAGRSYNEQFF,TRBJ2-1,.,.,TRBV4-3
TGTGCCAGCAGTTTTGGGGGCTCTGGGGCCAACGTCCTGACTTTC,CASSFGGSGANVLTF,TRBJ2-6,.,.,TRBV27
TGTGCCAGCAGCCCAGTAGCGGGAGGCGGAGGGGGCAATGAGCAGTTCTTC,CASSPVAGGGGGNEQFF,TRBJ2-1,once,TRBD2,TRBV7-9
TGTGCCAGCAGTTACTCGGACAACTATGGCTACACCTTC,CASSYSDNYGYTF,TRBJ1-2,.,.,TRBV6-6